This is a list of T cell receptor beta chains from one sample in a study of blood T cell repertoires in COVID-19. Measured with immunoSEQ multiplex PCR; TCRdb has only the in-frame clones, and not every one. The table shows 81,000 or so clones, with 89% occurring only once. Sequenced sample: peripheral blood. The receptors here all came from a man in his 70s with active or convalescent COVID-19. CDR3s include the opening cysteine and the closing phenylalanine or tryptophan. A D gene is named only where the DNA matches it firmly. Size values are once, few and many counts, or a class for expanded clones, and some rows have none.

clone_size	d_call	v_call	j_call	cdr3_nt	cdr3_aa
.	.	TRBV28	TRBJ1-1	TGTGCCAGCAGGACTGTCCAGCACCTTGAAGCTTTCTTT	CASRTVQHLEAFF
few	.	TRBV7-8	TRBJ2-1	TGTGCCAGCAGCCGAGGGGACGCAGGGGGGAATGAGCAGTTCTTC	CASSRGDAGGNEQFF
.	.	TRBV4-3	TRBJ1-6	TGCGCCAGCAGCCCGGAGGCGACGCAGAGCTCCTATAATTCACCCCTCCACTTT	CASSPEATQSSYNSPLHF
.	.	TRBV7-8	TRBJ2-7	TGTGCCAGCAGCCGGACAACCAACGAGCAGTACTTC	CASSRTTNEQYF
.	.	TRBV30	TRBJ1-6	TGTGCCTGGAGGGAACAGACAAGCTCACCCCTCCACTTT	CAWREQTSSPLHF
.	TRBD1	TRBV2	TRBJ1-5	TGTGCCAGCAGCTGGGACAGGGGCTACTCTCAGCCCCAGCATTTT	CASSWDRGYSQPQHF
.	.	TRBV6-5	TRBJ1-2	TGTGCCAGCAGTTACCGAGGGGGTACTACCCACACCTTC	CASSYRGGTTHTF
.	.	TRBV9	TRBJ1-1	TGTGCCAGCAGCGGATCTTTCCGAAACATGAACACTGAAGCTTTCTTT	CASSGSFRNMNTEAFF
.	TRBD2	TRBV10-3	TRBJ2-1	TGTGCCATCGGCCTCAGCGGGGGGAACAATGAGCAGTTCTTC	CAIGLSGGNNEQFF
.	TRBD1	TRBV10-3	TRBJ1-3	TGTGCCATCAAACGGGACAGGGACGGAAACACCATATATTTT	CAIKRDRDGNTIYF